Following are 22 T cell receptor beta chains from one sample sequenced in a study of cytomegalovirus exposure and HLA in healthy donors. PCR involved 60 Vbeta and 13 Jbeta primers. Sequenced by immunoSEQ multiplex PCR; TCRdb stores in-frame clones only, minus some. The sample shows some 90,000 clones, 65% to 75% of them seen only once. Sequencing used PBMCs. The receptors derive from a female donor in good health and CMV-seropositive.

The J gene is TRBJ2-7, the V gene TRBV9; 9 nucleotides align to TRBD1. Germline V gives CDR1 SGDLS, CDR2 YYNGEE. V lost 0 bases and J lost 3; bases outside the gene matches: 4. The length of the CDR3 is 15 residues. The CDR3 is CASSVGGTGFYEQYF. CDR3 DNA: TGTGCCAGCAGCGTAGGGGGGACAGGGTTCTACGAGCAGTACTTC.

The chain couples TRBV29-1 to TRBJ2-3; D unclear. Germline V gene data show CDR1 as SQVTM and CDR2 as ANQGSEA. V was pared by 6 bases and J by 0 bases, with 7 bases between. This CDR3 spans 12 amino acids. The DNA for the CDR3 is TGCAGCGTGGAGTTCAGCACAGATACGCAGTATTTT. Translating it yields CSVEFSTDTQYF.

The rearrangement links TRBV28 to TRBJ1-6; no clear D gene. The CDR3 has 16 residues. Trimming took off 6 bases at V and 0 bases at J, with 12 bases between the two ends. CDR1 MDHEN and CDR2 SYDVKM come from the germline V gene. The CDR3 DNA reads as TGTGCCAGCAGCCTAGACCCGTCCTCCTATAATTCACCCCTCCACTTT. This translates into CASSLDPSSYNSPLHF.

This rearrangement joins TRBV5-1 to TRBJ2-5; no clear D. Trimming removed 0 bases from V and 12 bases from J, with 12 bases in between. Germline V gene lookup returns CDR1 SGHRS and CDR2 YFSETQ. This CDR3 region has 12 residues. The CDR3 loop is CASSLESGIKYF. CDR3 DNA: TGCGCCAGCAGCTTGGAGTCAGGAATCAAGTACTTC.

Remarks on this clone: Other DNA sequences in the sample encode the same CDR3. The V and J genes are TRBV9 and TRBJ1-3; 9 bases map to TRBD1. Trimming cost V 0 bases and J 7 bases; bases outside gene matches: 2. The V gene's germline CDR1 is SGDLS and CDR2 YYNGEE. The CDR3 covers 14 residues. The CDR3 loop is CASSVGGTGNTIYF. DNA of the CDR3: TGTGCCAGCAGCGTAGGTGGGACAGGGAACACCATATATTTT.

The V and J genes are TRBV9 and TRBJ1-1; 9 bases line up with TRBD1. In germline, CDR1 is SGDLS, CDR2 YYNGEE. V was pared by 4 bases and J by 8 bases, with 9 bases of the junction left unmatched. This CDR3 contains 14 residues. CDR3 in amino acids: CASSITGGAREAFF. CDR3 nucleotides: TGTGCCAGCAGCATTACAGGGGGCGCAAGGGAAGCTTTCTTT. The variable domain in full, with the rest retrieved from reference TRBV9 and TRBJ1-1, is DSGVTQTPKHLITATGQRVTLRCSPRSGDLSVYWYQQSLDQGLQFLIQYYNGEERAKGNILERFSAQQFPDLHSELNLSSLELGDSALYFCASSITGGAREAFFGQGTRLTVV.

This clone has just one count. CDR3 loop: CASSIRTGRYEQYF. The DNA of the CDR3 is TGTGCCAGCAGCATCCGGACAGGGAGGTACGAGCAGTACTTC. The chain carries TRBV28 and TRBJ2-7; 8 nucleotides agree with TRBD1. Germline values: CDR1 MDHEN, CDR2 SYDVKM. V lost 6 bases, J lost 4 bases, and 8 bases stayed unmatched. The CDR3 spans 14 residues.

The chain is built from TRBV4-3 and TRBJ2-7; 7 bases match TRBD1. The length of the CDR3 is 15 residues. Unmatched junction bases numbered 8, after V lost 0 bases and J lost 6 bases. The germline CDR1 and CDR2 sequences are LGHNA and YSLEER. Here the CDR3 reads CASSQDKGARSEQYF. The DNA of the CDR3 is TGCGCCAGCAGCCAAGATAAGGGGGCTAGAAGCGAGCAGTACTTC.

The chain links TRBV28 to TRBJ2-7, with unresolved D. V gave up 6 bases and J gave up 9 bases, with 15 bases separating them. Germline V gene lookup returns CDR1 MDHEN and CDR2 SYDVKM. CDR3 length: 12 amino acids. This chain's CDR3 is CASSDPLRGQYF. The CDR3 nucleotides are TGTGCCAGCAGCGATCCTCTACGAGGGCAGTACTTC.

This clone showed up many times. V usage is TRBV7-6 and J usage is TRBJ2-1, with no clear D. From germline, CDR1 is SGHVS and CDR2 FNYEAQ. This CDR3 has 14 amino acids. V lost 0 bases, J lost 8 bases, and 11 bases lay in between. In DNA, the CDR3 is TGTGCCAGCAGCTTAGCAGTCCTAATGGATGAGCAGTTCTTC. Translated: CASSLAVLMDEQFF.

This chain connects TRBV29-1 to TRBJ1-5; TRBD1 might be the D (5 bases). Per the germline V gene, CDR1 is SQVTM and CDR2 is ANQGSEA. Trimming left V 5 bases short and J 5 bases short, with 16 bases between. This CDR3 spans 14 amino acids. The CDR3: CSVKVPGGDQPQHF. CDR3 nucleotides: TGCAGCGTTAAGGTTCCCGGGGGAGATCAGCCCCAGCATTTT.

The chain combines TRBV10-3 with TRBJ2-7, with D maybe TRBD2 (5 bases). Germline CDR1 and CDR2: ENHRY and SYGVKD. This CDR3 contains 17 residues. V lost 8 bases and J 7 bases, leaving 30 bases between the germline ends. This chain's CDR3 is CAIPGWALGSLKREQYF. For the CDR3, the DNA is TGTGCCATCCCTGGATGGGCCCTCGGGTCCCTAAAGCGGGAGCAGTACTTC.

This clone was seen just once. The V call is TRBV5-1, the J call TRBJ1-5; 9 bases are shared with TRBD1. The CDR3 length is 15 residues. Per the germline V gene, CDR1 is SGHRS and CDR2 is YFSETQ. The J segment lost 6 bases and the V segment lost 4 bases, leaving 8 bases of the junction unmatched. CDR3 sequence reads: CASSPGQGTGQPQHF. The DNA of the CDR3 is TGCGCCAGCAGCCCAGGACAGGGGACGGGTCAGCCCCAGCATTTT.

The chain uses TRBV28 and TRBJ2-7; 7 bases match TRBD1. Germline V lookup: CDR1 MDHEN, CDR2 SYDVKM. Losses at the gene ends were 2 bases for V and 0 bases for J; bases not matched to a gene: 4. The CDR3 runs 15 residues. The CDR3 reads CASSLPWTGSYEQYF. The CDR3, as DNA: TGTGCCAGCAGTTTACCCTGGACAGGCTCCTACGAGCAGTACTTC.

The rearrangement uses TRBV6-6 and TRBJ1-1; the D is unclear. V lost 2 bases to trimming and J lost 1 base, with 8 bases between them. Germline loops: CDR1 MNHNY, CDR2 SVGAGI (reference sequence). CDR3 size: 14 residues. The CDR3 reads CASSYLQQNTEAFF. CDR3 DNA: TGTGCCAGCAGTTACCTACAGCAGAACACTGAAGCTTTCTTT.

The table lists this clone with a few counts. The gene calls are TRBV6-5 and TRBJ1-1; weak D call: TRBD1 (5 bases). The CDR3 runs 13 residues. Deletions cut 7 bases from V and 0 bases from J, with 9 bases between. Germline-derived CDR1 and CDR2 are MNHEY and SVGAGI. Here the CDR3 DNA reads TGTGCCAGCAATCGGGGGATGAACACTGAAGCTTTCTTT. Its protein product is CASNRGMNTEAFF.

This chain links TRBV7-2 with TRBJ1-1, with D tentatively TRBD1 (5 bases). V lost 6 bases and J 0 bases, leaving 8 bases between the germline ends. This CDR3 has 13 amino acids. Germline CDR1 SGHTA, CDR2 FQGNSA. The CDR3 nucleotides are TGTGCCAGCAGTAGACAGCTGAACACTGAAGCTTTCTTT. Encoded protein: CASSRQLNTEAFF.

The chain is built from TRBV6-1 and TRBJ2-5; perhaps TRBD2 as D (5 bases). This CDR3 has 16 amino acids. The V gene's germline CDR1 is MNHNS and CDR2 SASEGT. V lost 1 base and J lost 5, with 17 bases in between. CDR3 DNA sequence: TGTGCCAGCAGTGAAGTTATCTGGGCCGGCGGGGAGACCCAGTACTTC. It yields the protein CASSEVIWAGGETQYF.

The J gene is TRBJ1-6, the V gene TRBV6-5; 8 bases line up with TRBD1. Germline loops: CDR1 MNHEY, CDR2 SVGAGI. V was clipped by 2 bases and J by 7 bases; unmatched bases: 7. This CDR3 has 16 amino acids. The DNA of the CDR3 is TGTGCCAGCAGTTACGACTCAGGGACAGGCAATTCACCCCTCCACTTT. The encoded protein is CASSYDSGTGNSPLHF.

The CDR3 loop is CASKIGTANYGYTF. As DNA, the CDR3 is TGCGCCAGCAAAATAGGTACAGCTAACTATGGCTACACCTTC. V usage is TRBV5-1 and J usage is TRBJ1-2; D gene ambiguous. The V and J ends lost 6 bases and 0 bases respectively, with 12 bases between them. This CDR3 is built from 14 residues. From germline, CDR1 is SGHRS and CDR2 YFSETQ.

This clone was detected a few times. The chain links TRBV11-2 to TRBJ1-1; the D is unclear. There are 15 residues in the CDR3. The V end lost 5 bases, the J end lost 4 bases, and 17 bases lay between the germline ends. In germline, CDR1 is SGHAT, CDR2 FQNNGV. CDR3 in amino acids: CASSPPAGRGTEAFF. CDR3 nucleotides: TGTGCCAGCAGCCCACCGGCTGGCCGGGGCACTGAAGCTTTCTTT. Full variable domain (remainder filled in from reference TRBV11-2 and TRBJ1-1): EAGVAQSPRYKIIEKRQSVAFWCNPISGHATLYWYQQILGQGPKLLIQFQNNGVVDDSQLPKDRFSAERLKGVDSTLKIQPAKLEDSAVYLCASSPPAGRGTEAFFGQGTRLTVV.

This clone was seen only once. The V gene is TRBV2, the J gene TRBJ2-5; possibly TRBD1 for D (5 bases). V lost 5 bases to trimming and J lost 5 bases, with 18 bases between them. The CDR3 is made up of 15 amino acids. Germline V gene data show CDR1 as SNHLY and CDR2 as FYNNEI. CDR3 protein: CASSYLGQGGETQYF. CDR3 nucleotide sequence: TGTGCCAGCAGTTACCTAGGTCAGGGTGGGGAGACCCAGTACTTC.